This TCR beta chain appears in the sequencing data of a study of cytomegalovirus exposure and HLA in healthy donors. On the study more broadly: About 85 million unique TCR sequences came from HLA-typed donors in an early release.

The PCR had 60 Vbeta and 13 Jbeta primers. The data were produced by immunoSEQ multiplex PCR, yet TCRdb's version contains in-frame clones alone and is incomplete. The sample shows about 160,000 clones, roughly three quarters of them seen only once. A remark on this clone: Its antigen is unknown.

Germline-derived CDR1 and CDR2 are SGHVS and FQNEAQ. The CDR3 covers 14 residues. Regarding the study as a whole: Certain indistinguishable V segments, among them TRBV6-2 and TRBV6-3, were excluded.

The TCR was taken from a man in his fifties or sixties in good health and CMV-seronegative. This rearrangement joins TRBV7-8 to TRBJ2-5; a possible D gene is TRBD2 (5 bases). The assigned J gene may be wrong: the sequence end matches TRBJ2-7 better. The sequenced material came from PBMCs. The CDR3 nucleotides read TGTGCCAGCAGCTTAGGTCTAGCCCGGAACGAGCAGTACTTC. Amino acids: CASSLGLARNEQYF.